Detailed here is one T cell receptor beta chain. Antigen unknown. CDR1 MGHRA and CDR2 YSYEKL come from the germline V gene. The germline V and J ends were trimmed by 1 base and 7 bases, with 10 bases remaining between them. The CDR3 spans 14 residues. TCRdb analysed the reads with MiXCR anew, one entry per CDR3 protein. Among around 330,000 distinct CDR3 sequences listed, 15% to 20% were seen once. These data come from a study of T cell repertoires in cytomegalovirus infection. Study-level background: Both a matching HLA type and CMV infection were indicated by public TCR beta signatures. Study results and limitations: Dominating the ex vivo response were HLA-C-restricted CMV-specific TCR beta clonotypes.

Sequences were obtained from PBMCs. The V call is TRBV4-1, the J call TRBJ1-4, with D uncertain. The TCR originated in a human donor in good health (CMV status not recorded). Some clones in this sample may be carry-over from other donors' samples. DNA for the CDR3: TGCGCCAGCAGCCAAGTGGGAGCAGGTGAAAAACTGTTTTTT. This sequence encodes CASSQVGAGEKLFF.